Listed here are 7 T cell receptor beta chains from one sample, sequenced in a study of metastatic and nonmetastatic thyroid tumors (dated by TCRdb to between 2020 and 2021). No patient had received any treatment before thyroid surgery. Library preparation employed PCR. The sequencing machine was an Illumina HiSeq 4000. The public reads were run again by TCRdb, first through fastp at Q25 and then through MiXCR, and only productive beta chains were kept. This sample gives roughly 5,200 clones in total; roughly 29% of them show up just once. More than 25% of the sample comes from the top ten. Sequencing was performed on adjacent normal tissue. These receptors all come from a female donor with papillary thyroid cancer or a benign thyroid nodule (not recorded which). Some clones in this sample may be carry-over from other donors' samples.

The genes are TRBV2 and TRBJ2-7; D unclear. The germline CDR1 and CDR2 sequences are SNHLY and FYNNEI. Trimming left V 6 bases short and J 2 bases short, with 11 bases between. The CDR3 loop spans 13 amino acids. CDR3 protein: CASRPDSTYEQYF. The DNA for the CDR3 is TGTGCCAGCAGACCCGACTCCACCTACGAGCAGTACTTC.

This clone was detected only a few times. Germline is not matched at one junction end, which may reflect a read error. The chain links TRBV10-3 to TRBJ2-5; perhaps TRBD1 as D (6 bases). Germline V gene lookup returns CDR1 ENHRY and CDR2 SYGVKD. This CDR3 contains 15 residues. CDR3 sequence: CAIGDDGGHGETQYF. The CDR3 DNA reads TGTGCCATCGGTGATGATGGGGGCCATGGGGAGACACAGTACTTC.

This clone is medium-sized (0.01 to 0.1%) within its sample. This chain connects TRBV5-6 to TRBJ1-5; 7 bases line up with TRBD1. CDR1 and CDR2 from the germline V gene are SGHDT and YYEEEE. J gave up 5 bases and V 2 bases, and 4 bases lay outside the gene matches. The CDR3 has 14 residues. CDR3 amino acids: CASSLQGKHQPQHF. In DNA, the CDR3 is TGTGCCAGCAGCTTACAGGGGAAACATCAGCCCCAGCATTTT.

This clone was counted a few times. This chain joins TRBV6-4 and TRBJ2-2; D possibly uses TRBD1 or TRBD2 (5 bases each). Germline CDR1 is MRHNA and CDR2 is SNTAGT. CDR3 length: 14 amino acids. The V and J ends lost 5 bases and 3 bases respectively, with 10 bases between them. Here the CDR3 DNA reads TGTGCCAGCAGTAGAATGGGGGACACCGGGGAGCTGTTTTTT. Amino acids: CASSRMGDTGELFF.

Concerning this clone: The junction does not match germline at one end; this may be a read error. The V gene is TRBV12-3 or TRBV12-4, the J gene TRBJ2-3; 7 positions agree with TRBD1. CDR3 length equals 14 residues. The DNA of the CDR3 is TGTGCAAGCAGTACCTACGGGACAGCAGATACGCAGTATTTT. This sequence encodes CASSTYGTADTQYF.

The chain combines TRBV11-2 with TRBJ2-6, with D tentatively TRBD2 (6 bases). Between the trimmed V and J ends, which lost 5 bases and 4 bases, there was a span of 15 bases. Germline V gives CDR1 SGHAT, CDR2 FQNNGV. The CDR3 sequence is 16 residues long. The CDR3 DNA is TGTGCCAGCAGCCTATTTTCGGGGGTAGGGGCCAACGTCCTGACTTTC. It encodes CASSLFSGVGANVLTF.

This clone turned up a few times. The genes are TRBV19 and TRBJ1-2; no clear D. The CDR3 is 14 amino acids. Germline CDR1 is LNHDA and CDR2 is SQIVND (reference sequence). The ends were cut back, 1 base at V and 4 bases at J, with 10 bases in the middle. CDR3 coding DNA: TGTGCCAGTAGTATAGGGCAAGACGGCTATGGCTACACCTTC. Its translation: CASSIGQDGYGYTF.